A selection of T cell receptor beta chains follows, all from one sample in a study of blood T cell repertoires in COVID-19. Produced via immunoSEQ multiplex PCR; TCRdb's table is partial and in-frame only. Of approximately 220,000 clones in the sample, 65% to 90% are singletons; the top ten hold approximately 4.8%. The sequenced sample was peripheral blood. These receptors originate from a man aged 50 to 59 with acute or convalescent COVID-19. Both conserved end residues are trimmed from each CDR3.

CDR3 protein	V gene	J gene
ATSRVTGITDTQY	TRBV15	TRBJ2-3
ASSLGSLGAGETQY	TRBV7-7	TRBJ2-5
ASSPTGENSPLH	TRBV18	TRBJ1-6
ASRDPGGESYEQY	TRBV6-5	TRBJ2-7
ASSPGTRASGEKLF	TRBV11-2	TRBJ1-4
ASRPQGNTQY	TRBV6-5	TRBJ2-3
ASSVGPTVSYEQY	TRBV9	TRBJ2-7
ASSPGQTNYGYT	TRBV18	TRBJ1-2
ASSISGTWDTEAF	TRBV19	TRBJ1-1
ASSLSGTLRDTQY	TRBV5-1	TRBJ2-3
ASSSTFWGSYGYT	TRBV7-9	TRBJ1-2
ASGIGGADSPLH	TRBV7-2	TRBJ1-6
ASSPGQGFEKLF	TRBV11-2	TRBJ1-4
AIRDRGGETQY	TRBV10-3	TRBJ2-5
ASSVQGRPYNEQF	TRBV9	TRBJ2-1
ASSTGFAYGYT	TRBV2	TRBJ1-2
ASSRRGDISGNTIY	TRBV7-2	TRBJ1-3
ASSPPGQIEYGYT	TRBV7-2	TRBJ1-2
ASSSPSELNYGYT	TRBV6-5	TRBJ1-2
ASSSPRGVLYEQF	TRBV11-2	TRBJ2-1
ASSLNRGEETQY	TRBV5-1	TRBJ2-5
ASSQVDMGLLNGPQH	TRBV4-1	TRBJ1-5
ASSLNRDSWSTEAF	TRBV5-1	TRBJ1-1
ASARGAYGYT	TRBV12-3/TRBV12-4	TRBJ1-2
AWSVSGRVSEALNIQY	TRBV30	TRBJ2-4
AWSVEWDRGNQPQH	TRBV30	TRBJ1-5
ASSLGLTGPETQY	TRBV5-1	TRBJ2-5
ASSPGPTGDSPLH	TRBV4-1	TRBJ1-6
ASSPDSQGRAF	TRBV5-1	TRBJ1-1
ASSLRQGPDTQY	TRBV5-1	TRBJ2-3
ASSRGLAGASNEQF	TRBV18	TRBJ2-1
ASSPAGTGGYNSPLH	TRBV5-1	TRBJ1-6
ATKGGYPYGYT	TRBV19	TRBJ1-2
SSWGRDSYNEQF	TRBV29-1	TRBJ2-1
ASSLDPGVSNEQY	TRBV5-4	TRBJ2-7
ASSLGLLSGAGEYEQY	TRBV5-1	TRBJ2-7
AWSVGSGGAYEQY	TRBV30	TRBJ2-7
ASSTGGEGNYGYT	TRBV19	TRBJ1-2
ASSLRRGTGLYGYT	TRBV27	TRBJ1-2
ASSYSSTSGGRQETQY	TRBV6-2/TRBV6-3	TRBJ2-5
ASSFGGGYGYT	TRBV6-5	TRBJ1-2
AWSWWGDRRNGYT	TRBV30	TRBJ1-2
ASSPQGYTEAF	TRBV7-2	TRBJ1-1
ASRAGTGYEQY	TRBV6-5	TRBJ2-7
ASSLGPLSNQPQH	TRBV7-2	TRBJ1-5
ASSQVTGGSYGYT	TRBV3-1/TRBV3-2	TRBJ1-2
ASSPDSNYGYT	TRBV18	TRBJ1-2
ASSARTGDVMNTEAF	TRBV4-1	TRBJ1-1
ASSGEPQQGIANQPQH	TRBV19	TRBJ1-5
ASSSPGVIEAF	TRBV6-6	TRBJ1-1
ASSLGDSPEKLF	TRBV5-4	TRBJ1-4
SASPPRTGKRSPLH	TRBV20-1	TRBJ1-6
ASSPEGMQNQPQH	TRBV5-1	TRBJ1-5
ASSTSPGETQY	TRBV2	TRBJ2-5
ASSRQSNTEAF	TRBV6-5	TRBJ1-1
ASSEATGRSYNEQF	TRBV6-1	TRBJ2-1
ASSFPHEAGELF	TRBV11-2	TRBJ2-2
SVSGTNYGYT	TRBV29-1	TRBJ1-2